This paragraph reports one T cell receptor (beta chain). The antigen remains unidentified. The assay was immunoSEQ multiplex PCR, and TCRdb's table has in-frame clones only and misses some. The sample contains 60,000 or so clones, around nine tenths of which appear only once. This sample is drawn from a study of a mutant IDH1 vaccine in newly diagnosed glioma. Study information: In some groups vaccination began 4-6 weeks post-radiotherapy; others received it with temozolomide.

Specified time point: week 11, during vaccination. Doses of 300 ug of mutant IDH1 20-mer peptide were given with topical imiquimod. The sequencing used PBMCs, collected from a glioma patient whose treatment included an IDH1 peptide vaccine. This receptor was obtained from a man in his forties with glioma.

This CDR3 reads CASSQAGTSGATSTDTQYF. The CDR3 region has the DNA TGCGCCAGCAGCCAAGCCGGGACTAGCGGGGCCACTAGCACAGATACGCAGTATTTT. J is TRBJ2-3 and V is TRBV4-1; 13 bases agree with TRBD2. This CDR3 is 19 amino acids long. Unmatched junction bases numbered 7, after V lost 1 base and J lost 0 bases. Germline V gives CDR1 MGHRA, CDR2 YSYEKL.